This TCR beta chain derives from a study of OX40 agonist ivuxolimab in advanced cancers. Overall study: Three patients showed partial responses: one hepatocellular carcinoma and two cutaneous melanoma cases. Study outcomes and limitations: There were, on average, more expanded clones in CD8+ T cells than in CD4+. Antigen targets of the expanded peripheral T cells went undetermined. In the 0.1 to 3.0 mg/kg range, CD4+ and CD8+ blood T cells had expanded clonally by week 6.

Remarks on this clone: The target antigen is unknown.

The germline V gene encodes CDR1 KGHSH and CDR2 LQKENI. This CDR3 comprises 16 residues. Trimming cost V 10 bases and J 7 bases, with 25 bases left between them. Using immunoSEQ multiplex PCR, the repertoire was profiled, and TCRdb retains in-frame clones only, with some absent. The profile shows about 82,000 clones, almost 90% of them singletons. The input for sequencing was CD4+ or CD8+ T cells sorted from blood, taken in a trial of the OX40 agonist ivuxolimab. The clonotype was recovered from an adult with an advanced solid tumor such as melanoma, head and neck, liver or kidney cancer. The chain uses TRBV18 and TRBJ2-2; no reliable D call. For the CDR3, the DNA is TGTGCCACCATCCCAGCCCGGCTAGAGAGTGTCGGGGAGCTGTTTTTT. It encodes CATIPARLESVGELFF.